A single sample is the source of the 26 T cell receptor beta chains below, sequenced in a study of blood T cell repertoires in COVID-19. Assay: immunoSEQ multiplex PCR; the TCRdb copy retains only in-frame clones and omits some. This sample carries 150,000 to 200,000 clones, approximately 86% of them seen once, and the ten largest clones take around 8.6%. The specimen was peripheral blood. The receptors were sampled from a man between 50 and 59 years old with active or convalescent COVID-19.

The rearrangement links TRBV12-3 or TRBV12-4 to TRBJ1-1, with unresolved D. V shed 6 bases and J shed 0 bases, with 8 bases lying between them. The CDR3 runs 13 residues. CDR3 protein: CASSPHMNTEAFF. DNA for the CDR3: TGTGCCAGCAGCCCCCACATGAACACTGAAGCTTTCTTT.

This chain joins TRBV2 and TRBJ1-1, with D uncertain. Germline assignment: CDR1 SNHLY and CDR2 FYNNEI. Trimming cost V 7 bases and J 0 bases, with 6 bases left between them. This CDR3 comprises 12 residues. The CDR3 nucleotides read TGTGCCAGCACCATCATGAACACTGAAGCTTTCTTT. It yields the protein CASTIMNTEAFF.

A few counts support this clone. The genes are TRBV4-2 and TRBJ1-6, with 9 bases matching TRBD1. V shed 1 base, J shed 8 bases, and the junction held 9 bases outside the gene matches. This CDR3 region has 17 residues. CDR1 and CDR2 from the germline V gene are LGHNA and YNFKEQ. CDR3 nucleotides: TGTGCCAGCAGCCAAGCCATGACCGGGACAGGGTATTCACCCCTCCACTTT. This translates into CASSQAMTGTGYSPLHF.

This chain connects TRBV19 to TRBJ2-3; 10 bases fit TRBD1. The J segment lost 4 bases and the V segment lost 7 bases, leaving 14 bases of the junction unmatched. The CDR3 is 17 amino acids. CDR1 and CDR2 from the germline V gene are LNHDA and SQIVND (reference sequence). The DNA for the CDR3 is TGTGCCAGTACAAGATCGGTTTGGGACAGGGGAGCAGATACGCAGTATTTT. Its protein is CASTRSVWDRGADTQYF.

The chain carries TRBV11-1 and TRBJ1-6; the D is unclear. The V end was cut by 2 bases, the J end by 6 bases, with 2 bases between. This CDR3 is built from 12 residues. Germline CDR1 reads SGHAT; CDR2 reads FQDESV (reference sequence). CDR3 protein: CASSLLNSPLHF. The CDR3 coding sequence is TGTGCCAGCAGCTTACTTAATTCACCCCTCCACTTT. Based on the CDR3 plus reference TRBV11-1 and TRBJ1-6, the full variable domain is EAEVAQSPRYKITEKSQAVAFWCDPISGHATLYWYRQILGQGPELLVQFQDESVVDDSQLPKDRFSAERLKGVDSTLKIQPAELGDSAMYLCASSLLNSPLHFGNGTRLTVT.

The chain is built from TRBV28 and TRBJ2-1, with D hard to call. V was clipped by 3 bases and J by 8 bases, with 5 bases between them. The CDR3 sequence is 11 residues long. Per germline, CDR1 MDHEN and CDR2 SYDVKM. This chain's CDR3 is CASSLLHEQFF. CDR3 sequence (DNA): TGTGCCAGCAGTTTGCTACATGAGCAGTTCTTC.

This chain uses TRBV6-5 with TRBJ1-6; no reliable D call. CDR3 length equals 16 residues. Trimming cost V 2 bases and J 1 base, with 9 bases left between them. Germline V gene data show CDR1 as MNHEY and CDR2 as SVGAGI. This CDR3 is CASSYIGVSYNSPLHF. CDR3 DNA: TGTGCCAGCAGTTACATAGGAGTTTCCTATAATTCACCCCTCCACTTT.

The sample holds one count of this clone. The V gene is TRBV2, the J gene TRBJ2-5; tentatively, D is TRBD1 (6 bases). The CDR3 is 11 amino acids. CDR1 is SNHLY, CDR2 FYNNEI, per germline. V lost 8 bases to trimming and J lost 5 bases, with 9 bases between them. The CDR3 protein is CASADRETQYF. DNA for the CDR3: TGTGCCAGCGCAGACAGGGAGACCCAGTACTTC.

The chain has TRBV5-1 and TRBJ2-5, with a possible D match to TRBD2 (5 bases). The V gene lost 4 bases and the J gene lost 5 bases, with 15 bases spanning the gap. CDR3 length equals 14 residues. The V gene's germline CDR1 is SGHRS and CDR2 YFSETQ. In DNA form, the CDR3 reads TGCGCCAGCAGCGGGCGTCGGGGTGGGGAGACCCAGTACTTC. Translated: CASSGRRGGETQYF.

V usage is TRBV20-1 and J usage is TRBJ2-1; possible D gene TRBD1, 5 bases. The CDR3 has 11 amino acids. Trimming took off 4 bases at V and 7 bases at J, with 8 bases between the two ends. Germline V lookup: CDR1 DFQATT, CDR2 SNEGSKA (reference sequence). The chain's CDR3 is CSANQGNEQFF. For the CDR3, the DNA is TGCAGTGCTAATCAGGGTAATGAGCAGTTCTTC.

The CDR3 spells CASSQTGQGHNEQFF. CDR3 DNA sequence: TGTGCCAGCAGCCAAACGGGACAGGGACACAATGAGCAGTTCTTC. J is TRBJ2-1 and V is TRBV3-1 (or the pseudogene TRBV3-2), with TRBD1 matching over 9 bases. Germline V gives CDR1 LGHDT, CDR2 YNNKEL (reference sequence). The CDR3 totals 15 residues. V lost 2 bases and J lost 5; bases outside the gene matches: 4.

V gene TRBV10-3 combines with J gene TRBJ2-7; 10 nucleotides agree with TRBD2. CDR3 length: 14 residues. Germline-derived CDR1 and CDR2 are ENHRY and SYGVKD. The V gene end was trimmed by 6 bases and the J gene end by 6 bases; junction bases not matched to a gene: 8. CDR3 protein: CAIRDSSGRFEQYF. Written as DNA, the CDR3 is TGTGCCATCAGGGACTCTAGCGGGAGATTCGAGCAGTACTTC.

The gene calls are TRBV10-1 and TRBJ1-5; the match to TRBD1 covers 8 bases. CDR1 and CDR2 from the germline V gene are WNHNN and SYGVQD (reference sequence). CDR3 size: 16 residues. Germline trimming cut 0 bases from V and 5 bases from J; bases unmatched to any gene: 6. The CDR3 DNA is TGCGCCAGCAGTGAGTCAGCAGGGGGCGAGGATCAGCCCCAGCATTTT. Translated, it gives CASSESAGGEDQPQHF.

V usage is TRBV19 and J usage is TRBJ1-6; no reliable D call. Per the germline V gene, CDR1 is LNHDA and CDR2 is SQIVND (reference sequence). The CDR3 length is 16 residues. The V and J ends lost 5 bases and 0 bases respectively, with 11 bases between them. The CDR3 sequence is CASSAITSSYNSPLHF. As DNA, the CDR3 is TGTGCCAGTAGTGCCATCACTAGCTCCTATAATTCACCCCTCCACTTT. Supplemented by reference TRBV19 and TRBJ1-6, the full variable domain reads DGGITQSPKYLFRKEGQNVTLSCEQNLNHDAMYWYRQDPGQGLRLIYYSQIVNDFQKGDIAEGYSVSREKKESFPLTVTSAQKNPTAFYLCASSAITSSYNSPLHFGNGTRLTVT.

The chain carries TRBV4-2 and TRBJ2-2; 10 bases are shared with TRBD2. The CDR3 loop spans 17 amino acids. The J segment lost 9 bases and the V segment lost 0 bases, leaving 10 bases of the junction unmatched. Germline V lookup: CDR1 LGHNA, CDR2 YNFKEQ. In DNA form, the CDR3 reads TGTGCCAGCAGCCAAGATTGGACTAGCGGAGTATACCGGGAGCTGTTTTTT. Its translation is CASSQDWTSGVYRELFF.

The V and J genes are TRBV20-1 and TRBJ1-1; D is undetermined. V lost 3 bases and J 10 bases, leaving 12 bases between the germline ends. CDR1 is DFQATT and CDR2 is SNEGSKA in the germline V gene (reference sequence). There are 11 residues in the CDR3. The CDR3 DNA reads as TGCAGTGCTAGCACCGGAGAGTTAGCTTTCTTT. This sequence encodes CSASTGELAFF.

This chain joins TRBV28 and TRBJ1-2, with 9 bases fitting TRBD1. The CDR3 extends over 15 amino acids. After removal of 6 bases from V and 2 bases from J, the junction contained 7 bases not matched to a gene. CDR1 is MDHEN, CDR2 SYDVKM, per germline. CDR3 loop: CASRSTGGENYGYTF. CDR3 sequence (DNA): TGTGCCAGCAGGTCCACAGGGGGCGAAAACTATGGCTACACCTTC.

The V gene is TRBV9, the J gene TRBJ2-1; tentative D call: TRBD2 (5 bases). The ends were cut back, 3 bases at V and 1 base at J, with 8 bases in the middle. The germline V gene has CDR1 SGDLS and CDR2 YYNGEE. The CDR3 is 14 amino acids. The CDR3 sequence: CASSERTSYNEQFF. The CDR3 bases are TGTGCCAGCAGCGAGCGGACTTCCTACAATGAGCAGTTCTTC.

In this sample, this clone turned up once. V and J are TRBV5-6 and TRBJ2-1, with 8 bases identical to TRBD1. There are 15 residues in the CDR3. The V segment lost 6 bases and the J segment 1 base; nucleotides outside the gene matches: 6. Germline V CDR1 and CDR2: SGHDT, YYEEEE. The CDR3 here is CASTVGQGSYNEQFF. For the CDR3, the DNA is TGTGCCAGCACCGTCGGACAGGGATCCTACAATGAGCAGTTCTTC.

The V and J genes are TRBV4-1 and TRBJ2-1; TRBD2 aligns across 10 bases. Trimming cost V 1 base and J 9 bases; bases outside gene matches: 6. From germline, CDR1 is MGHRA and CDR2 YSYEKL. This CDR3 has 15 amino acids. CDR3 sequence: CASSQVDLAGAEQFF. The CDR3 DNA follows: TGCGCCAGCAGCCAAGTAGATCTAGCGGGAGCTGAGCAGTTCTTC.

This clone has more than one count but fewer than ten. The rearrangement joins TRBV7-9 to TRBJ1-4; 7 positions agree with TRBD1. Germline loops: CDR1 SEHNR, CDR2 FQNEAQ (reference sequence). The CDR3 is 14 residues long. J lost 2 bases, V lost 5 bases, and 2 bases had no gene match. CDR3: CASSPGQTNEKLFF. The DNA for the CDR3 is TGTGCCAGCAGCCCGGGACAGACTAATGAAAAACTGTTTTTT. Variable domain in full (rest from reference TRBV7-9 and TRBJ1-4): DTGVSQNPRHKITKRGQNVTFRCDPISEHNRLYWYRQTLGQGPEFLTYFQNEAQLEKSRLLSDRFSAERPKGSFSTLEIQRTEQGDSAMYLCASSPGQTNEKLFFGSGTQLSVL.

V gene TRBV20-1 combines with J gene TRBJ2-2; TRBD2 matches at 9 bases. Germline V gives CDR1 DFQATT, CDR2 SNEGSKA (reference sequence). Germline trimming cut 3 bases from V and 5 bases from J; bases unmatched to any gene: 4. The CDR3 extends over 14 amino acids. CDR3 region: CSASLAGATGELFF. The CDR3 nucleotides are TGCAGTGCTAGTTTAGCGGGAGCTACCGGGGAGCTGTTTTTT.

This CDR3 is CASSRQPNSPLHF. For the CDR3, the DNA is TGTGCCAGCAGCCGACAGCCCAATTCACCCCTCCACTTT. V is TRBV7-9 and J is TRBJ1-6, with a possible D match to TRBD1 (5 bases). The CDR3 runs 13 residues. The V end lost 5 bases, the J end lost 7 bases, and 9 bases lay between the germline ends. Germline V gene sequence: CDR1 SEHNR, CDR2 FQNEAQ (reference sequence).

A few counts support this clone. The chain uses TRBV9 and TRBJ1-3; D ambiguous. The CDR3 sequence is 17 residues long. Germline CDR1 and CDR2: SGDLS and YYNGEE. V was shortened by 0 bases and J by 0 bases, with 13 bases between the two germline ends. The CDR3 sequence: CASSVGADMSSGNTIYF. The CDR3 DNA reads TGTGCCAGCAGCGTAGGCGCCGACATGAGCTCTGGAAACACCATATATTTT. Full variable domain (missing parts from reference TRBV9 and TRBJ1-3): DSGVTQTPKHLITATGQRVTLRCSPRSGDLSVYWYQQSLDQGLQFLIQYYNGEERAKGNILERFSAQQFPDLHSELNLSSLELGDSALYFCASSVGADMSSGNTIYFGEGSWLTVV.

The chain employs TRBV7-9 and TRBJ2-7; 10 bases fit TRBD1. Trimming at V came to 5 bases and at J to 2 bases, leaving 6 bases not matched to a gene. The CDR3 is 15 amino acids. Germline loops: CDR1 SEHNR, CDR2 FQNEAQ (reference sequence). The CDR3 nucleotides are TGTGCCAGCAGCGCCGGGACAGGGGAAACCTACGAGCAGTACTTC. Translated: CASSAGTGETYEQYF.

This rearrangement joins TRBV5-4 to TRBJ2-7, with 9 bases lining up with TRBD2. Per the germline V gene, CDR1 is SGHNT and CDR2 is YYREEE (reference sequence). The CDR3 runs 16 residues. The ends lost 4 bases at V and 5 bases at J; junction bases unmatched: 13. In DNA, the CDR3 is TGTGCCAGCAGCCCCCCAGGCGGGGGGGCTCTCGACGAGCAGTACTTC. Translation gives CASSPPGGGALDEQYF.